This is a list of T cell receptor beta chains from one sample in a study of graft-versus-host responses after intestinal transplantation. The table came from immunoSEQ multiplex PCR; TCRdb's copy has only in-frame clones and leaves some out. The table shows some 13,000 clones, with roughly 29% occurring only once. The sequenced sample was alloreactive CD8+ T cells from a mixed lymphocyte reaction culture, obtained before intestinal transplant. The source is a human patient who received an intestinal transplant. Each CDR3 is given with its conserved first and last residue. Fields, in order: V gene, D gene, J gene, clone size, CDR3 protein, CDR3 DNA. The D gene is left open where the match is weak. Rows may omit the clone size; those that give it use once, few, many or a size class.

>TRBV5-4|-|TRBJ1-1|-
CASSFWTETTEAFF
TGTGCCAGCAGCTTCTGGACGGAAACCACTGAAGCTTTCTTT
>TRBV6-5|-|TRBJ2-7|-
CASDPGTAYEQYF
TGTGCCAGCGACCCAGGGACTGCCTACGAGCAGTACTTC
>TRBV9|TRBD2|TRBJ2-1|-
CASSPWGGYNEQFF
TGTGCCAGCTCTCCTTGGGGGGGATACAATGAGCAGTTCTTC
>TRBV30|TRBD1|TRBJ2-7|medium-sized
CAWSTGGTYEQYF
TGTGCCTGGAGTACAGGGGGCACCTACGAGCAGTACTTC
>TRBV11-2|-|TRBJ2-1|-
CASSPPWGEQFF
TGTGCCAGCAGCCCGCCCTGGGGTGAGCAGTTCTTC
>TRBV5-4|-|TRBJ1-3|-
CASSRRHRPPSGNTIYF
TGTGCCAGCAGTCGTAGGCACAGACCACCCTCTGGAAACACCATATATTTT
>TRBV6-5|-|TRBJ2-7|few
CASSLTGTYYEQYF
TGTGCCAGCAGTCTGACCGGGACTTACTACGAGCAGTACTTC
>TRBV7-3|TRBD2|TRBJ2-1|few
CASIQLAGSNEQFF
TGTGCCAGCATCCAACTAGCGGGGAGCAATGAGCAGTTCTTC
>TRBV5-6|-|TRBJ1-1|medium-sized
CASSLPDRPYNTEAFF
TGTGCCAGCAGCCTTCCTGACAGGCCCTACAACACTGAAGCTTTCTTT
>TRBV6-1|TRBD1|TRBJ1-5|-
CASSDDREPLSNQPQHF
TGTGCCAGCAGTGATGACAGGGAACCCCTTAGCAATCAGCCCCAGCATTTT
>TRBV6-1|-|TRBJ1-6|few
CASSEGDRLLYNSPLHF
TGTGCCAGCAGTGAAGGAGACAGGCTCCTCTATAATTCACCCCTCCACTTT
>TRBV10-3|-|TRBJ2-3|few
CASSPEPSAGDTQYF
TGTGCCAGCAGCCCCGAGCCTAGTGCGGGAGATACGCAGTATTTT
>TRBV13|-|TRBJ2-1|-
CASSLGTDYNEQFF
TGTGCCAGCAGCTTAGGGACAGACTACAATGAGCAGTTCTTC
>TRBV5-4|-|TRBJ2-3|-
CASSLGGRTRSAQYF
TGTGCCAGCAGCTTGGGGGGACGAACCCGCTCGGCGCAGTATTTT
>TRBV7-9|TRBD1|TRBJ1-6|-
CASSSRDRGLDSPLHF
TGTGCCAGCAGTTCGCGGGACAGGGGCTTAGATTCACCCCTCCACTTT
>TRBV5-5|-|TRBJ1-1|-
CASSWTSVTEAFF
TGTGCCAGCAGCTGGACCTCCGTCACTGAAGCTTTCTTT
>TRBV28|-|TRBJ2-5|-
CASSLVIQGGVQVQETQYF
TGTGCCAGCAGTTTAGTGATACAGGGGGGGGTCCAGGTCCAAGAGACCCAGTACTTC
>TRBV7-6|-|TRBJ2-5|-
CASSFVFREFETQYF
TGTGCCAGCAGCTTTGTATTTAGGGAGTTCGAGACCCAGTACTTC
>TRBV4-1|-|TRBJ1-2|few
CASSRLLRAHAYGYTF
TGCGCCAGCAGCCGCCTTCTAAGGGCGCACGCCTATGGCTACACCTTC
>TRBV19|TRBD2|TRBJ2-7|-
CASSIYGGTYEQYF
TGTGCCAGTAGTATTTACGGGGGGACCTACGAGCAGTACTTC
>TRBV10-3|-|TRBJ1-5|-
CAVGTRGQPQHF
TGTGCCGTCGGGACTCGGGGTCAGCCCCAGCATTTT
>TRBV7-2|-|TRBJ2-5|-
CASSLALPSWGQETQYF
TGTGCCAGCAGCTTAGCGTTGCCTAGTTGGGGCCAAGAGACCCAGTACTTC
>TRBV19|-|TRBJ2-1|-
CASSRAASYNEQFF
TGTGCCAGTAGTAGGGCGGCATCCTACAATGAGCAGTTCTTC
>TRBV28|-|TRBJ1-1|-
CASSLDQYMNTEAFF
TGTGCCAGCAGTTTAGACCAGTACATGAACACTGAAGCTTTCTTT
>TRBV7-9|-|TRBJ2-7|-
CASSFGQTLEQYF
TGTGCCAGCAGCTTTGGCCAAACGTTGGAGCAGTACTTC
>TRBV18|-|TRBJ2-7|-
CASSLPTGVRDEQYF
TGTGCCAGCTCACTCCCGACAGGCGTCCGGGACGAGCAGTACTTC
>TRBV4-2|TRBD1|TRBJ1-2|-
CASSQARGPNYGYTF
TGTGCCAGCAGCCAAGCCAGGGGGCCTAACTATGGCTACACCTTC
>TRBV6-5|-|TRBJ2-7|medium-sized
CASSWDGYEQYF
TGTGCCAGCAGCTGGGACGGCTACGAGCAGTACTTC
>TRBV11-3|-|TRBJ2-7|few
CASSYTGSYEQYF
TGTGCCAGCAGCTATACAGGATCCTACGAGCAGTACTTC
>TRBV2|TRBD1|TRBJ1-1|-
CASAQGAGTEAFF
TGTGCCAGCGCACAGGGGGCTGGCACTGAAGCTTTCTTT
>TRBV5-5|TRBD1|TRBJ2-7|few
CASSLAIWDSYYEQYF
TGTGCCAGCAGCTTGGCCATCTGGGACAGCTACTACGAGCAGTACTTC
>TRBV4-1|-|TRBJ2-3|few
CASSQEGYGTRTDTQYF
TGCGCCAGCAGCCAAGAGGGGTACGGGACTCGGACAGATACGCAGTATTTT
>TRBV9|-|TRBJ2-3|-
CASSFTDGQPLTDTQYF
TGTGCCAGCAGCTTCACCGACGGACAGCCTCTCACAGATACGCAGTATTTT
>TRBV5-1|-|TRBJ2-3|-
CASSLQITGRGTQYF
TGCGCCAGCAGCTTGCAGATTACAGGGAGAGGTACGCAGTATTTT
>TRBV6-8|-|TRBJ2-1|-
CARREPFYNEQFF
TGTGCCAGGCGCGAGCCGTTTTACAATGAGCAGTTCTTC
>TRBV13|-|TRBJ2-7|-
CASSQVGTSGEQYF
TGCGCCAGCAGCCAAGTTGGGACATCTGGCGAGCAGTACTTC
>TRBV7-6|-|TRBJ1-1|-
CASSFGRGEAFF
TGTGCCAGCAGCTTTGGACGGGGTGAAGCTTTCTTT
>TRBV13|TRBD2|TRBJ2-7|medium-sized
CASSLEGRGGPYEQYF
TGTGCCAGCAGCTTAGAAGGGCGGGGGGGCCCCTACGAGCAGTACTTC
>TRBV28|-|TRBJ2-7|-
CASSSSDLREQYF
TGTGCCAGCAGTTCCTCGGACCTGCGCGAGCAGTACTTC
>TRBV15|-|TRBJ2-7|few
CATSRSRDRPYEQYF
TGTGCCACCAGCAGATCCCGGGACCGACCCTACGAGCAGTACTTC
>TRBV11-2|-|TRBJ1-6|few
CASSEGHLRSPLHF
TGTGCCAGCAGCGAGGGACATCTACGTTCACCCCTCCACTTT
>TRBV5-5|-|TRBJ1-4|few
CASSPGEGVATNEKLFF
TGTGCCAGCAGCCCGGGAGAAGGGGTGGCAACTAATGAAAAACTGTTTTTT
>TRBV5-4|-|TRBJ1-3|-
CAIQRRSWVSGNTIYF
TGTGCCATACAACGTAGGTCGTGGGTCTCTGGAAACACCATATATTTT
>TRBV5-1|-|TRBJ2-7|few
CASSLAGNEQYF
TGCGCCAGCAGCTTGGCCGGGAACGAGCAGTACTTC
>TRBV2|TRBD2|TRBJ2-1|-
CASSVSPSGGAHEQFF
TGTGCCAGCAGTGTTTCGCCTTCCGGGGGGGCTCATGAGCAGTTCTTC